These 8 T cell receptor beta chains were sequenced from one sample in a study of cytomegalovirus exposure and HLA in healthy donors. Primers: 60 Vbeta forward and 13 Jbeta reverse. Clones were sequenced by immunoSEQ multiplex PCR, and TCRdb holds only the in-frame ones, with some missing. The sample holds some 180,000 clones, around 82% seen once. The sample comprised PBMCs. The receptors stem from a man between 35 and 55 years old in good health and CMV-seropositive.

The CDR3 coding sequence is TGTGCCATCAGTGACGACACCGGGGAGCTGTTTTTT. This sequence encodes CAISDDTGELFF. The chain joins TRBV10-3 to TRBJ2-2; D call uncertain. Trimming shortened V by 3 bases and J by 3 bases, and 2 bases separated the two germline ends. This CDR3 is 12 amino acids long. Germline lookup yields CDR1 ENHRY and CDR2 SYGVKD.

This clone was observed a single time. The V and J genes are TRBV28 and TRBJ2-5; D not resolved. The germline V gene encodes CDR1 MDHEN and CDR2 SYDVKM. The CDR3 runs 14 residues. Trimming took off 6 bases at V and 5 bases at J, with 16 bases between the two ends. CDR3 residues: CASSPGDRPETQYF. The CDR3 nucleotides read TGTGCCAGCAGCCCAGGCGATCGGCCGGAGACCCAGTACTTC.

The table lists this clone with a count of one. The genes are TRBV9 and TRBJ1-1; 7 bases are shared with TRBD1. Germline V gives CDR1 SGDLS, CDR2 YYNGEE. V shed 3 bases, J shed 4 bases, and the junction held 9 bases outside the gene matches. The CDR3 contains 15 residues. CDR3 in DNA: TGTGCCAGCAGCGCGGAGACAGGGTCGATCACTGAAGCTTTCTTT. This encodes CASSAETGSITEAFF.

The V call is TRBV11-2, the J call TRBJ1-3, with D possibly being TRBD1 (5 bases). The CDR3 sequence is 17 residues long. The germline CDR1 and CDR2 sequences are SGHAT and FQNNGV. V lost 5 bases to trimming and J lost 9 bases, with 26 bases between them. CDR3 DNA: TGTGCCAGCAGCCCCCCACGTGGGGCACGGTTGATATCCACCATATATTTT. It codes for CASSPPRGARLISTIYF.

The sample holds a few counts of this clone. This sample also contains other DNA sequences that code for the same CDR3. This chain links TRBV27 with TRBJ1-2; D may be TRBD1 (5 bases). The V end was cut by 2 bases, the J end by 0 bases, with 7 bases between. This CDR3 contains 14 residues. Germline CDR1 reads MNHEY; CDR2 reads SMNVEV (reference sequence). The CDR3 reads CASSLQGANYGYTF. CDR3 sequence (DNA): TGTGCCAGCAGTTTACAGGGTGCTAACTATGGCTACACCTTC.

This clone was detected once. The chain recombines TRBV5-8 with TRBJ1-4, with D possibly being TRBD1 (6 bases). Germline V lookup: CDR1 SGHTS, CDR2 YDEGEE. Trimming took 4 bases from V and 0 from J, leaving 10 bases between them. The CDR3 runs to 15 residues. The CDR3 is CASSVQGATNEKLFF. The CDR3 nucleotides are TGTGCCAGCAGCGTACAGGGCGCAACTAATGAAAAACTGTTTTTT.

This clone was found a few times. V and J are TRBV5-8 and TRBJ2-7; 12 nucleotides line up with TRBD1. The V gene end was trimmed by 0 bases and the J gene end by 7 bases; junction bases not matched to a gene: 11. Germline-derived CDR1 and CDR2 are SGHTS and YDEGEE. This CDR3 is 17 amino acids long. The CDR3 loop is CASSLVGLRDRGLEQYF. In nucleotides, the CDR3 is TGTGCCAGCAGCTTGGTAGGTCTTCGGGACAGGGGGCTTGAGCAGTACTTC.

The CDR3 sequence is CASHRSGRSDEQFF. CDR3 DNA: TGTGCCAGCCACCGTAGCGGGAGAAGCGATGAGCAGTTCTTC. The rearrangement joins TRBV13 to TRBJ2-1; 9 nucleotides line up with TRBD2. The V gene's germline CDR1 is PRHDT and CDR2 FYEKMQ (reference sequence). The V segment lost 8 bases and the J segment 8 bases; nucleotides outside the gene matches: 10. CDR3 length equals 14 residues.